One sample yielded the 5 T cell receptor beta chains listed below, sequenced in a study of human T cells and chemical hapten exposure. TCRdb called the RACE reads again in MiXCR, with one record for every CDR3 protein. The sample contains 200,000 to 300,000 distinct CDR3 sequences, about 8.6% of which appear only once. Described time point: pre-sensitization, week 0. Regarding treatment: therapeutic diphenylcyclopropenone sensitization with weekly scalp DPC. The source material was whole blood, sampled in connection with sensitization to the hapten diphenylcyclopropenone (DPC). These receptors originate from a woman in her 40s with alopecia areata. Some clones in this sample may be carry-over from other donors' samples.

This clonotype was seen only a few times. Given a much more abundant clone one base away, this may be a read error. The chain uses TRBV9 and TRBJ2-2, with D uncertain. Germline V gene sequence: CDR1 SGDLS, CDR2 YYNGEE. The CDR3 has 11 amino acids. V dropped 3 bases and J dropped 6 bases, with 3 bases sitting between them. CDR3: CASSAPGELFF. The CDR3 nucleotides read TGTGCCAGCAGCGCCCCCGGGGAGCTGTTTTTT.

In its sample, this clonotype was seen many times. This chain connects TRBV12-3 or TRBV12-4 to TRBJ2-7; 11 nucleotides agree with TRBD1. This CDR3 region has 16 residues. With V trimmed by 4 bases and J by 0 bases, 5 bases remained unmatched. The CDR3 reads CASSSRGQGDSYEQYF. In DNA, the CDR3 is TGTGCCAGCAGTTCAAGGGGACAGGGGGACTCCTACGAGCAGTACTTC.

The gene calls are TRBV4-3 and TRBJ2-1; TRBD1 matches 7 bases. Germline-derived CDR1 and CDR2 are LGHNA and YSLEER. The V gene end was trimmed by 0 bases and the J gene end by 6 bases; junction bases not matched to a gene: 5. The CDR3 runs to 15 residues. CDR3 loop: CASSQEYRGFNEQFF. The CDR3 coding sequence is TGCGCCAGCAGCCAAGAGTACAGGGGATTCAATGAGCAGTTCTTC.

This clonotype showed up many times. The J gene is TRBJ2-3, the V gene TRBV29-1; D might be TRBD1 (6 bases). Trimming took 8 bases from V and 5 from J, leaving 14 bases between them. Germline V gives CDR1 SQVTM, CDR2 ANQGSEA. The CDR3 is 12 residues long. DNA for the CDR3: TGCAGCTCCATCCCCAGGGGAGATACGCAGTATTTT. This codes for CSSIPRGDTQYF.

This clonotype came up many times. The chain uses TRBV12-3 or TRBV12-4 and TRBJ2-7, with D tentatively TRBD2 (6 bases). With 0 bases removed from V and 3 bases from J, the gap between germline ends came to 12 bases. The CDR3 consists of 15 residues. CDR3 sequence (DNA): TGTGCCAGCAGTTTAGCGGGAGGAGTCCGCTACGAGCAGTACTTC. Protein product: CASSLAGGVRYEQYF.